These T cell receptor beta chains were read from a single sample in a study of blood T cells in healthy people across ages. Each CDR3 protein is one row after TCRdb ran MiXCR on the 5' RACE reads. The sample includes about 900,000 distinct CDR3 sequences, roughly 60% of them seen just once. The source material was blood. All receptors derive from a man under 40 in good health. Each CDR3 is given with its conserved first and last residue. The order of the fields is J gene, V gene, D gene, clone size, CDR3 protein, CDR3 DNA. The D gene is left open where the match is weak. Some rows have no size entry. The others give once, few or many, or a class for an expanded clone.

TRBJ2-5 TRBV9 TRBD2 few CASSLGLAEYQETQYF TGTGCCAGCAGCCTGGGACTAGCGGAGTACCAAGAGACCCAGTACTTC
TRBJ1-5 TRBV4-3 NA NA CASSQDLGQVSNQPQHF TGCGCCAGCAGCCAAGATCTAGGGCAGGTTAGCAATCAGCCCCAGCATTTT
TRBJ2-5 TRBV3-1 NA NA CASSQWGGRASQETQYF TGTGCCAGCAGCCAATGGGGCGGGCGCGCCTCTCAAGAGACCCAGTACTTC
TRBJ2-7 TRBV27 NA NA CASSSLDLGEQYF TGTGCCAGCAGCTCTTTGGACCTGGGGGAGCAGTACTTC
TRBJ2-1 TRBV6-2/TRBV6-3 NA NA CASSYVAGRAGDEQFF TGTGCCAGCAGTTACGTTGCTGGAAGAGCTGGGGATGAGCAGTTCTTC
TRBJ2-7 TRBV9 NA few CASSKTGLGSHYEQYF TGTGCCAGCAGCAAAACAGGCCTCGGGTCTCACTACGAGCAGTACTTC
TRBJ1-2 TRBV4-3 NA once CASSQDRAGLDGYTF TGCGCCAGCAGCCAAGACAGGGCCGGTTTGGATGGCTACACCTTC
TRBJ2-6 TRBV20-1 NA NA CSARLGVGANVLTF TGCAGTGCTAGACTAGGGGTCGGGGCCAACGTCCTGACTTTC
TRBJ1-1 TRBV12-3/TRBV12-4 TRBD1 once CASSRQGASMNTEAFF TGTGCCAGCAGTAGACAGGGGGCCTCCATGAACACTGAAGCTTTCTTT
TRBJ1-6 TRBV28 TRBD1 once CASSFATGTGNSPLHF TGTGCCAGCAGTTTCGCGACCGGGACAGGGAATTCACCCCTCCACTTT
TRBJ2-7 TRBV7-2 NA many CASSLEHYEQYF TGTGCCAGCAGCTTAGAACACTACGAGCAGTACTTC
TRBJ2-5 TRBV14 NA NA CASSQASVTETQYF TGTGCCAGCAGCCAAGCATCTGTCACAGAGACCCAGTACTTC
TRBJ2-3 TRBV7-8 TRBD2 NA CASSLVYGLAEPDTQYF TGTGCCAGCAGCTTAGTATATGGACTAGCGGAACCAGATACGCAGTATTTT
TRBJ1-1 TRBV27 NA few CASSWVGGLMNTEAFF TGTGCCAGCAGTTGGGTGGGGGGGCTGATGAACACTGAAGCTTTCTTT
TRBJ2-7 TRBV20-1 TRBD1 once CSTHRGLIYEQYF TGCAGTACACACAGGGGGCTGATCTACGAGCAGTACTTC
TRBJ1-1 TRBV25-1 NA once CASSVGGRAFF TGTGCCAGCAGTGTAGGAGGTAGGGCTTTCTTT
TRBJ2-1 TRBV7-9 NA few CASSSTGDEQFF TGTGCCAGCAGCTCGACGGGCGATGAGCAGTTCTTC
TRBJ1-2 TRBV29-1 TRBD1 NA CSAVTGDRGYTF TGCAGCGCCGTCACAGGGGATCGTGGCTACACCTTC
TRBJ1-1 TRBV7-2 NA NA CASSLQRAKAFF TGTGCCAGCAGCTTACAACGAGCCAAAGCTTTCTTT
TRBJ2-7 TRBV18 NA few CASSPSQQGEREQYF TGTGCCAGCTCACCATCTCAACAGGGCGAGCGAGAGCAGTACTTC
TRBJ1-2 TRBV27 NA once CASSSIRRGGYGYTF TGTGCCAGCAGTTCTATTCGGCGGGGGGGCTATGGCTACACCTTC
TRBJ1-2 TRBV9 NA few CASSVAPAGFYGYTF TGTGCCAGCAGCGTAGCCCCTGCGGGGTTCTATGGCTACACCTTC
TRBJ1-2 TRBV20-1 TRBD1 NA CSARDPGQGTYNYGYTF TGCAGTGCTAGAGATCCGGGACAGGGGACATATAACTATGGCTACACCTTC
TRBJ2-7 TRBV12-3/TRBV12-4 NA NA CASSTDKKYSYEQYF TGTGCCAGCAGTACCGACAAAAAATACTCCTACGAGCAGTACTTC
TRBJ2-1 TRBV4-2 TRBD2 few CASSQGSGGAFNEQFF TGTGCCAGCAGCCAAGGTAGCGGGGGGGCATTCAATGAGCAGTTCTTC
TRBJ2-5 TRBV7-2 NA NA CASSLLSRAGETQYF TGTGCCAGCAGCTTATTGAGCAGGGCGGGGGAGACCCAGTACTTC
TRBJ2-7 TRBV7-9 NA NA CASSPTSKLIYGEQYF TGTGCCAGCAGCCCGACCTCTAAACTCATCTATGGCGAGCAGTACTTC
TRBJ2-1 TRBV6-5 NA NA CASWEVGNEQFF TGTGCCAGTTGGGAGGTCGGCAATGAGCAGTTCTTC
TRBJ1-2 TRBV29-1 TRBD1 NA CSEGQGATGYTF TGCAGCGAGGGACAGGGGGCGACTGGCTACACCTTC
TRBJ1-2 TRBV6-5 NA NA CASSGGRVNYGYTF TGTGCCAGCAGTGGGGGCAGGGTTAACTATGGCTACACCTTC
TRBJ2-5 TRBV12-3/TRBV12-4 NA many CASSAVGQETQYF TGTGCCAGCAGTGCCGTGGGGCAGGAGACCCAGTACTTC
TRBJ1-5 TRBV20-1 NA NA CSAGGGGYSNQPQHF TGCAGTGCCGGTGGCGGGGGTTATAGCAATCAGCCCCAGCATTTT
TRBJ1-2 TRBV6-6 NA NA CASSYTHSGSGDYGYTF TGTGCCAGCAGTTACACCCATTCAGGTTCTGGCGACTATGGCTACACCTTC
TRBJ2-7 TRBV29-1 TRBD1 few CSAGGNEQYF TGCAGCGCAGGGGGAAACGAGCAGTACTTC
TRBJ2-1 TRBV2 NA NA CASSERRGNEQFF TGTGCCAGCAGTGAACGTCGGGGGAATGAGCAGTTCTTC
TRBJ2-5 TRBV7-3 TRBD1 NA CASSRTGGDETQYF TGTGCCAGCAGTCGTACAGGGGGCGACGAGACCCAGTACTTC
TRBJ2-7 TRBV7-3 TRBD2 few CASSLNRGGEQYF TGTGCCAGCAGCTTAAACCGGGGAGGGGAGCAGTACTTC
TRBJ2-1 TRBV9 NA NA CASTPPEGVYNEQFF TGTGCCAGCACACCCCCGGAGGGGGTATACAATGAGCAGTTCTTC
TRBJ2-3 TRBV27 TRBD2 NA CASSLLVAGGMDTQYF TGTGCCAGCAGTTTATTGGTAGCGGGGGGCATGGATACGCAGTATTTT
TRBJ2-5 TRBV7-9 NA few CASSLWDGPHETQYF TGTGCCAGCAGCTTGTGGGACGGCCCCCATGAGACCCAGTACTTC
TRBJ1-1 TRBV7-9 NA NA CASSPHRGGVNTEAFF TGTGCCAGCAGTCCCCACCGAGGGGGTGTGAACACTGAAGCTTTCTTT
TRBJ1-2 TRBV12-3/TRBV12-4 TRBD1 few CASREGQGSNYGYTF TGTGCCAGCAGAGAAGGACAGGGTTCGAACTATGGCTACACCTTC
TRBJ2-3 TRBV9 TRBD2 NA CASSVEVFSTGGIRDTQYF TGTGCCAGCAGCGTAGAAGTTTTTTCCACGGGGGGGATAAGAGATACGCAGTATTTT
TRBJ2-7 TRBV5-1 NA NA CASSLELGYDSYEQYF TGCGCCAGCAGCTTGGAATTGGGCTACGACTCCTACGAGCAGTACTTC
TRBJ1-2 TRBV4-3 NA few CASSQEGGLVYGYTF TGCGCCAGCAGCCAAGAGGGAGGGCTGGTCTATGGCTACACCTTC
TRBJ2-5 TRBV4-3 NA NA CASSHRGGETQYF TGCGCCAGCAGCCATAGGGGAGGAGAGACCCAGTACTTC
TRBJ1-5 TRBV7-2 TRBD1 NA CASSSLDRPNQPQHF TGTGCCAGCAGCTCCCTGGACAGGCCCAATCAGCCCCAGCATTTT
TRBJ2-1 TRBV15 TRBD1 few CATSRPDRELYNEQFF TGTGCCACCAGCAGACCGGACAGGGAGTTATACAATGAGCAGTTCTTT
TRBJ1-2 TRBV29-1 TRBD1 NA CSVAMGQGALNYGYTF TGCAGCGTTGCCATGGGACAGGGGGCGTTAAACTATGGCTACACCTTC
TRBJ1-4 TRBV9 TRBD1 NA CASSTRGQGNEKLFF TGTGCCAGCAGCACTCGGGGACAGGGTAACGAAAAACTGTTTTTT
TRBJ2-5 TRBV11-1 NA few CASSLALGGSAQYF TGTGCCAGCAGCTTAGCGCTTGGCGGAAGTGCCCAGTACTTC
TRBJ2-4 TRBV6-2/TRBV6-3 NA few CASCIEAKNIQYF TGTGCCAGCTGTATAGAAGCCAAAAACATTCAGTACTTC
TRBJ2-7 TRBV20-1 NA NA CSARPRDTITSYEQYF TGCAGTGCTAGACCCCGGGACACCATTACCTCCTACGAGCAGTACTTC
TRBJ2-1 TRBV12-3/TRBV12-4 TRBD1 few CASRPGQGWEQFF TGTGCCAGCAGGCCCGGACAGGGCTGGGAGCAGTTCTTC